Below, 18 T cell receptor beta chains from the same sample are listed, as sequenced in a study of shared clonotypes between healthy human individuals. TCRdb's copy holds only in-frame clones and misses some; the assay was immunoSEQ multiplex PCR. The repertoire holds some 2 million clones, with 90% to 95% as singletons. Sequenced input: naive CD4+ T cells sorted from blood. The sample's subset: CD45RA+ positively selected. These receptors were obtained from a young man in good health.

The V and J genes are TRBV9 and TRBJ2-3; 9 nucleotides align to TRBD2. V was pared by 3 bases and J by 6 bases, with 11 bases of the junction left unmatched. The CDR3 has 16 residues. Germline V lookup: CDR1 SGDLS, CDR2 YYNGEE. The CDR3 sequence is CASSGQGGRAGDTQYF. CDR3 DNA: TGTGCCAGCAGCGGTCAAGGCGGGAGGGCCGGGGATACGCAGTATTTT.

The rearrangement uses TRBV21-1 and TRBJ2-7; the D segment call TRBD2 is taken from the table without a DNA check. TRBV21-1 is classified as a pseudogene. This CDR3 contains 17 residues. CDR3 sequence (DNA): TGTGCCAGCAGCAAAGTCCCGACCGGGACTAGCCGGTACGAGCAGTACTTC. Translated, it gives CASSKVPTGTSRYEQYF.

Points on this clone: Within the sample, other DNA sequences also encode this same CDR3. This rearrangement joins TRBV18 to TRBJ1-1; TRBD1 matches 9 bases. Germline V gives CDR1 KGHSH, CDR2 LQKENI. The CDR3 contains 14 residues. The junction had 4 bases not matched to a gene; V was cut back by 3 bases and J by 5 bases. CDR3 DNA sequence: TGTGCCAGCTCACCCGGGACAGGGAGAACTGAAGCTTTCTTT. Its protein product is CASSPGTGRTEAFF.

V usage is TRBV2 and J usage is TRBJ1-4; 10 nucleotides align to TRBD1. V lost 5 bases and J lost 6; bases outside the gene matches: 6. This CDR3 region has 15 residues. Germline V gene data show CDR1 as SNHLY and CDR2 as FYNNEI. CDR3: CASSKVGQGDEKLFF. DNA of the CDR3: TGTGCCAGCAGTAAGGTTGGACAGGGGGATGAAAAACTGTTTTTT.

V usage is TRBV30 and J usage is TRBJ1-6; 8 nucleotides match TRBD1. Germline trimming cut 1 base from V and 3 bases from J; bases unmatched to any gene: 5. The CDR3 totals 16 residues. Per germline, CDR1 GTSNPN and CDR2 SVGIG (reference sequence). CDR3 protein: CAWSAGDRGYNSPLHF. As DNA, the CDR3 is TGTGCCTGGAGTGCCGGAGACAGGGGCTATAATTCACCCCTCCACTTT.

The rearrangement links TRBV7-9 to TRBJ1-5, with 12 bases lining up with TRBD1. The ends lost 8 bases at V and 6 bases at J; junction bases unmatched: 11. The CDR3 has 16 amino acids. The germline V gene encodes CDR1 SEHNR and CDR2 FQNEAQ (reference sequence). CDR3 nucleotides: TGTGCCAGCGGCCCCTCCGGGACAGGGGGCCGTCAGCCCCAGCATTTT. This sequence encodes CASGPSGTGGRQPQHF.

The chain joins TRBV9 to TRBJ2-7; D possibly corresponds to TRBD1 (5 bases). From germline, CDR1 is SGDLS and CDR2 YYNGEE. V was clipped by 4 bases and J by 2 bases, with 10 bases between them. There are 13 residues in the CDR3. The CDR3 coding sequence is TGTGCCAGCAGCCAGACAGCGACCTACGAGCAGTACTTC. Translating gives CASSQTATYEQYF.

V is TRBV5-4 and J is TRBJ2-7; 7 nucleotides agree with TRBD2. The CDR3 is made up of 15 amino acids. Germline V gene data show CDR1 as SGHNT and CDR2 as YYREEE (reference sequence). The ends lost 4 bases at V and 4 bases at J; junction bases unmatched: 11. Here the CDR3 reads CASSGSGGGGYEQYF. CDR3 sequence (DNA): TGTGCCAGCAGCGGCTCGGGGGGTGGTGGGTACGAGCAGTACTTC.

CDR3: CASSSATGYYEQYF. The CDR3, as DNA: TGCGCCAGCAGCTCAGCGACAGGGTACTACGAGCAGTACTTC. V and J are TRBV5-1 and TRBJ2-7; 7 bases map to TRBD1. Trimming removed 3 bases from V and 3 bases from J; junction bases left unmatched: 6. The length of the CDR3 is 14 residues. The germline V gene has CDR1 SGHRS and CDR2 YFSETQ.

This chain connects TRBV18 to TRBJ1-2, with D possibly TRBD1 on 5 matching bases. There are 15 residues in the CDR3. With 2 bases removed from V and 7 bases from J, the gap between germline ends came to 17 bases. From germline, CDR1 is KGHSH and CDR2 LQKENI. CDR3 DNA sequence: TGTGCCAGCTCACCAACGCGGGGGGAGTCGGTTGGCTACACCTTC. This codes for CASSPTRGESVGYTF.

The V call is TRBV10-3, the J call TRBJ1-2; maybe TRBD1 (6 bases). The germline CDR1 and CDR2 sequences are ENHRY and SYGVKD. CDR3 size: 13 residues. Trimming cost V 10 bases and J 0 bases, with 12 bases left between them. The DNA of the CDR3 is TGTGCCAACTGGGACACTTCTAACTATGGCTACACCTTC. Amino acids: CANWDTSNYGYTF.

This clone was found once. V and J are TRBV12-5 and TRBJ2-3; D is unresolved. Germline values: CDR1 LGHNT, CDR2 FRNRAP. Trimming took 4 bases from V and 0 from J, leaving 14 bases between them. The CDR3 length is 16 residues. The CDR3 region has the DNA TGTGCTAGTGGTTCCCCCATAGCCGCTAGCACAGATACGCAGTATTTT. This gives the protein CASGSPIAASTDTQYF.

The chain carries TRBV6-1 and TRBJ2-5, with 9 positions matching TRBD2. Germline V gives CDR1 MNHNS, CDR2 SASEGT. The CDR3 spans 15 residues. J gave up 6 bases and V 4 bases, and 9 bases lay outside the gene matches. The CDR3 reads CASSGPSGRYQTQYF. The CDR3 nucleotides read TGTGCCAGCAGTGGCCCCAGCGGGAGGTACCAGACCCAGTACTTC.

The CDR3 DNA reads TGTGCCAGCAGCTTAGATCTGGGCTCCTACGAGCAGTACTTC. Translation gives CASSLDLGSYEQYF. The rearrangement uses TRBV7-2 and TRBJ2-7; D call uncertain. Per germline, CDR1 SGHTA and CDR2 FQGNSA. With 1 base removed from V and 0 bases from J, the gap between germline ends came to 7 bases. There are 14 residues in the CDR3.

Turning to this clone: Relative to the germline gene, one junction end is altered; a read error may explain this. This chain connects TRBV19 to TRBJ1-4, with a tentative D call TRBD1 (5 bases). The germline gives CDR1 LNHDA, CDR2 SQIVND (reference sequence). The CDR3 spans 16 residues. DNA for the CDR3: TGTGCTAGTACGGGAAGGGGCACTGCAACTAATGAAAAACTGTTTTTT. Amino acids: CASTGRGTATNEKLFF.

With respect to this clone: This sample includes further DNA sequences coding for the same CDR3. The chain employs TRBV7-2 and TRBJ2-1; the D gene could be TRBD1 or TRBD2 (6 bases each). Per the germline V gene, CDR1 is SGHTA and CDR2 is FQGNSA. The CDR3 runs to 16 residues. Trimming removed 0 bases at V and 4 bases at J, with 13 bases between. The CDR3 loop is CASSLAGGPGYNEQFF. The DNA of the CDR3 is TGTGCCAGCAGCTTAGCGGGGGGCCCCGGGTACAATGAGCAGTTCTTC.

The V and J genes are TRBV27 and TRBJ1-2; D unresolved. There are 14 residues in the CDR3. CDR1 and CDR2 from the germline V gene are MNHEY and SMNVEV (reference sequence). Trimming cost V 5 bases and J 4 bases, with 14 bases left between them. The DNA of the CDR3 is TGTGCCAGCAGTCTTGGAGTTGGGCTCTATGGCTACACCTTC. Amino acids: CASSLGVGLYGYTF.

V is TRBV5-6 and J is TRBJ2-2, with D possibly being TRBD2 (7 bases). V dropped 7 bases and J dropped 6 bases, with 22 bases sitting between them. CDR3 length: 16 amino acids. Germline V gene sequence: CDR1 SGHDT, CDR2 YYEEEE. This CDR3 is CASAGARSRPAGELFF. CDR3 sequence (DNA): TGTGCCAGCGCGGGGGCGCGCAGCCGACCGGCCGGGGAGCTGTTTTTT.